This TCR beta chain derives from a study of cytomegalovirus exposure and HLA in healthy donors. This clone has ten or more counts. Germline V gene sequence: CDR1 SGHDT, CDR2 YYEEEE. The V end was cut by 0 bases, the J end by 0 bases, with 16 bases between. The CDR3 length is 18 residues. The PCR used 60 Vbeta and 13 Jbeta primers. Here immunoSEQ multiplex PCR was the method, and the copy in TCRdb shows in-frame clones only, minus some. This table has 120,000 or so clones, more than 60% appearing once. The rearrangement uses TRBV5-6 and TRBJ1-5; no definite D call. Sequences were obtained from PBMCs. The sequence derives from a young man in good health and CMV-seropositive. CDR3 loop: CASSLGGQMSYSNQPQHF. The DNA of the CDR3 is TGTGCCAGCAGCTTGGGTGGGCAGATGAGTTATAGCAATCAGCCCCAGCATTTT.